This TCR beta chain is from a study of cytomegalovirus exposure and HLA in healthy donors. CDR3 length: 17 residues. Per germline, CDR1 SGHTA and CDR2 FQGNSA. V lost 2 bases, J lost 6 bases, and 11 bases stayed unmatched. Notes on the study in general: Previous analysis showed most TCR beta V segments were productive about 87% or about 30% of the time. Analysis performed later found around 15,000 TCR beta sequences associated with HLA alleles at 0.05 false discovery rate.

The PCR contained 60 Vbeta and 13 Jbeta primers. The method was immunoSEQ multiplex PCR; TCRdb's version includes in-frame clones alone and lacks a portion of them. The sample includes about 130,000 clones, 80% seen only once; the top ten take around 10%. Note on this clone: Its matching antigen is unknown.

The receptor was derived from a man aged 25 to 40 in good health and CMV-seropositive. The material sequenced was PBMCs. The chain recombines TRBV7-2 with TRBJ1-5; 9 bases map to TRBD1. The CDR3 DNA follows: TGTGCCAGCAGCTTATCTCTCTCAGGGACAGGGCTTCAGCCCCAGCATTTT. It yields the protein CASSLSLSGTGLQPQHF.